This TCR beta chain was captured by sequencing in a study of blood T cell repertoires in COVID-19 (dated by TCRdb to 2018 to 2021). General notes on the study: The collaborator samples originated in the United States, Italy and Spain and spanned the acute and convalescent phases of COVID-19. Subjects who had been exposed to COVID-19, were actively infected with it, or had recovered from it provided the deeply sampled blood TCRbeta repertoires that made up the dataset. A freely available public database, intended as a resource for researchers studying the immune response to SARS-CoV-2, is where the repertoires were released. Where HLA class I and class II types were available, the types were taken from metadata supplied by the sample provider, not from assay-based typing. The material from the prospective study consisted of cDNA or gDNA derived from T cells, B-cell-depleted T cells, or PBMCs. A de-identified subject ID, COVID-19 status, age in years and sex were almost always included in the sample metadata. Samples came from the ongoing ImmuneRACE study (first 160 participants) plus 1,254 subjects from 6 global collaborators.

This clone was recorded only once. Its antigen specificity is not known. No quality values exist for individual bases; no much larger clone is one base distant. General findings and caveats noted by the study authors: How much clinical and demographic metadata was included differed by source and by participant, and the metadata was provided uncurated.

The collaborating institutions used their own protocols to collect whole blood in K2EDTA tubes. For TCRbeta analysis, collaborator samples were shipped as frozen whole blood, as isolated PBMCs, or as DNA extracted from either sample type. TCRbeta CDR3 regions were amplified from genomic DNA using the immunoSEQ Assay, a bias-controlled multiplex PCR. On the study's bioinformatics: Within the assay, amplification of reference gene primers was used to estimate how many nucleated cells each sample contained. To quantify the absolute abundance of each unique TCRbeta CDR3 rearrangement, sequence reads were collapsed and filtered. For each sample, productive Simpson clonality was calculated as the square root of Simpson's diversity index across productive rearrangements. TCRdb obtained this table from immuneACCESS and retained in-frame rearrangements with V and J assigned. These tables miss some clones; where compared with another copy, unresolved V genes account for less than half of the shortfall, and the remainder is unexplained. From that table come the V and J calls and clone size; the DNA was used to work out D and trimming. The sample profile shows under 200,000 clones; around 83% of them were found once. Of the sample, 1.5% falls within the top ten clones.

The receptor was derived from a human donor in a cohort sampled during active COVID-19. Material for sequencing was peripheral blood.

The DNA reads TGTGCCAGCAGTCCCCAACAGGGATATGGCTACACCTTC. Translated, it reads CASSPQQGYGYTF. The chain is made from TRBV6-6 and TRBJ1-2, and TRBD1 may be the D gene, going by 6 matching bases. CDR1 and CDR2 are drawn from the germline V gene (reference sequence): MNHNY, SVGAGI. Deletion took 5 bases off V and 5 bases off J, with a span of 12 bases between the germline ends. From the cysteine through the phenylalanine, the CDR3 covers 13 amino acids. Only the CDR3 DNA is retained, 39 bases long and in frame from the first base.